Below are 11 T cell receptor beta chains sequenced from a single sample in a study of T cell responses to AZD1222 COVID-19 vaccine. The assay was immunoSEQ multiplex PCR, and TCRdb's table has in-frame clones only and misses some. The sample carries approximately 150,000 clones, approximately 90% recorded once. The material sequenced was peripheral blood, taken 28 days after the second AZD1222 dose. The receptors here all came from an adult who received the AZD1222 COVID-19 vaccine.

The CDR3, as DNA: TGTGCCAGCAGCTGGACCGTGAATTCCTACGAGCAGTACTTC. This encodes CASSWTVNSYEQYF. This rearrangement joins TRBV7-8 to TRBJ2-7; D uncertain. Trimming removed 4 bases at V and 1 base at J, with 11 bases between. The germline V gene encodes CDR1 SGHVS and CDR2 FQNEAQ. The CDR3 runs to 14 residues.

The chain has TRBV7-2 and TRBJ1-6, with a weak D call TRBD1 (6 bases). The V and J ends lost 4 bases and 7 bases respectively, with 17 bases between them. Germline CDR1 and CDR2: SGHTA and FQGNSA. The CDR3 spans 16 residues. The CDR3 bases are TGTGCCAGCAGCTCCACTAGGGGGGGCCAAAATTCACCCCTCCACTTT. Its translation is CASSSTRGGQNSPLHF.

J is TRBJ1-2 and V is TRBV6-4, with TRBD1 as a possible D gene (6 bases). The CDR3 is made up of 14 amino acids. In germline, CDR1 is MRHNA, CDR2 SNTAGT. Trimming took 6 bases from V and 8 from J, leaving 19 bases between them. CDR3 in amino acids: CASRMISGEGGYTF. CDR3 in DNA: TGTGCCAGCAGGATGATTTCAGGGGAGGGCGGCTACACCTTC.

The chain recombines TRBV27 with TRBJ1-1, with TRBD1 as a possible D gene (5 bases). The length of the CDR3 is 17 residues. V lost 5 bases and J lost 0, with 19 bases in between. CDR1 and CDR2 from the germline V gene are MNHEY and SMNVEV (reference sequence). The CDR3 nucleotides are TGTGCCAGCAGTCCCAAAGACGGTGGGGGGATGAACACTGAAGCTTTCTTT. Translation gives CASSPKDGGGMNTEAFF.

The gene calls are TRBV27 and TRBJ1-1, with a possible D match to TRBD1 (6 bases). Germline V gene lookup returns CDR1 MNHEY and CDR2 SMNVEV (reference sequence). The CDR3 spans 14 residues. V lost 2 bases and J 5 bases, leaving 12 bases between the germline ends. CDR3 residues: CASSLGVGATEAFF. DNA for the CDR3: TGTGCCAGCAGTTTAGGGGTGGGGGCGACTGAAGCTTTCTTT.

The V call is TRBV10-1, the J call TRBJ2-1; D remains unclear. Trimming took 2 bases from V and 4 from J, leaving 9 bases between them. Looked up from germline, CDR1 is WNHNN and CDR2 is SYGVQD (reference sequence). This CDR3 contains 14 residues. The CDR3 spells CASSEQILYNEQFF. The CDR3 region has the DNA TGCGCCAGCAGTGAGCAGATCCTTTACAATGAGCAGTTCTTC.

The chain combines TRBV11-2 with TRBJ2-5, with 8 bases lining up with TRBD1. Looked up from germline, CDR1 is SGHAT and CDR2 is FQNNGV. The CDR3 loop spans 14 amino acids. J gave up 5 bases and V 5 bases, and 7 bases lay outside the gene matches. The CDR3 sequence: CASSPGTGWETQYF. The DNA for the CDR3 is TGTGCCAGCAGCCCCGGGACAGGATGGGAGACCCAGTACTTC.

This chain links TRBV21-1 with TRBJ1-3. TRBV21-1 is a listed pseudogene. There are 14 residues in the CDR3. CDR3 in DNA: TGTGCCAGCAGCACCGCCCGCACTGGAAACACCATATATTTT. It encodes CASSTARTGNTIYF.

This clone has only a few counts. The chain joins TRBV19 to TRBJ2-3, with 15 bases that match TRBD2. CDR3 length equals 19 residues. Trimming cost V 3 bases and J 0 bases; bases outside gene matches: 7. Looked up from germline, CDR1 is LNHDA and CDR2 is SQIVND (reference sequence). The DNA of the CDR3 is TGTGCCAGTAGTATCCCCGGGACTAGCGGGAGGACTAGCACAGATACGCAGTATTTT. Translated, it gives CASSIPGTSGRTSTDTQYF.

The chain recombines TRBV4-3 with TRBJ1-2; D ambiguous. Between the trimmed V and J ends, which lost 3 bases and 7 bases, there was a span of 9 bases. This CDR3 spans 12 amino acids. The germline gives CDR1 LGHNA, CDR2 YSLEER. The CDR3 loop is CASSHPGGGYTF. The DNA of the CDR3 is TGCGCCAGCAGCCACCCGGGTGGTGGCTACACCTTC.

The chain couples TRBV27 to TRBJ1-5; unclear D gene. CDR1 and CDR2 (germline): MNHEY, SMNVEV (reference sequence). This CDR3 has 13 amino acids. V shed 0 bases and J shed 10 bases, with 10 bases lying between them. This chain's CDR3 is CASSLSNRSPQHF. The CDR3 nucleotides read TGTGCCAGCAGTTTATCGAACAGATCCCCCCAGCATTTT.